The TCR beta chain under discussion was sequenced for a study of cytomegalovirus exposure and HLA in healthy donors. This clone has just one count. TCRdb's table, derived via immunoSEQ multiplex PCR, lists solely in-frame clones and lacks some. The sample lists tens of thousands of clones; nearly 96% were seen once. The CDR3 is 15 residues long. Looked up from germline, CDR1 is LGHNA and CDR2 is YNFKEQ. With V trimmed by 0 bases and J by 2 bases, 1 base remained unmatched. Input material: PBMCs. The clonotype comes from a woman aged 18-29 years in good health and CMV-seropositive. The rearrangement joins TRBV4-2 to TRBJ2-7; 10 bases are shared with TRBD2. In DNA, the CDR3 is TGTGCCAGCAGCCAAGAGCTAGCGGGAGCCTACGAGCAGTACTTC. It is translated as CASSQELAGAYEQYF.